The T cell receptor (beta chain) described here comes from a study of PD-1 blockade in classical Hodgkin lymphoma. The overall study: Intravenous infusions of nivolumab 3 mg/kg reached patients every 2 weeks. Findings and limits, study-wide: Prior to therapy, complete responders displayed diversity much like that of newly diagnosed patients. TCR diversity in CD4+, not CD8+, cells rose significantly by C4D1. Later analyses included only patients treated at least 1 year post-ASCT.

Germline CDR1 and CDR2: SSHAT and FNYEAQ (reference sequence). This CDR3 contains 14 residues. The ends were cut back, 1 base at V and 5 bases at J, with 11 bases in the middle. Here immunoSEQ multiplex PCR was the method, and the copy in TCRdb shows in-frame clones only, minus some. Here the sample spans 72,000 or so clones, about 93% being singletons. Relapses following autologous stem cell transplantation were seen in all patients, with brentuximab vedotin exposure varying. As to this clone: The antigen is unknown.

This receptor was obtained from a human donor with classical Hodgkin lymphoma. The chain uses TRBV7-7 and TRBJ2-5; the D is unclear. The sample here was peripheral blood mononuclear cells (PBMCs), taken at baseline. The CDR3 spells CASSLVGDRETQYF. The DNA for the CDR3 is TGTGCCAGCAGCTTAGTTGGGGATCGGGAGACCCAGTACTTC.